The clone carrying this TCR beta chain was detected only a few times. Its antigen remains unknown. This entry is derived from a study of spatial heterogeneity in lung cancer. Every individual TCR cDNA molecule carried its own unique molecular identifier, which allowed correction of PCR and sequencing errors. TCRdb re-analysed the 5' RACE reads in MiXCR, keeping a single row per CDR3 protein. The table shows about 48,000 distinct CDR3 sequences, with over 4.5% occurring only once. The junction had 7 bases not matched to a gene; V was cut back by 1 base and J by 5 bases. Germline CDR1 reads SGHRS; CDR2 reads YFSETQ. The CDR3 has 15 residues. Study-level points and caveats: Detection of ubiquitous tumor TCRs in blood was higher at resection than follow-up.

Time point meaning: sample taken at primary tumor resection. Unsorted samples of tumor, nontumor lung or frozen PBMC had their whole RNA sequenced. This specimen consisted of PBMCs, obtained at surgery. The receptor comes from a male donor with early-stage non-small cell lung cancer. V is TRBV5-1 and J is TRBJ2-5, with 8 bases fitting TRBD1. CDR3 amino acids: CASSLSTRTGETQYF. CDR3 nucleotides: TGCGCCAGCAGCTTGTCTACGAGGACAGGGGAGACCCAGTACTTC.